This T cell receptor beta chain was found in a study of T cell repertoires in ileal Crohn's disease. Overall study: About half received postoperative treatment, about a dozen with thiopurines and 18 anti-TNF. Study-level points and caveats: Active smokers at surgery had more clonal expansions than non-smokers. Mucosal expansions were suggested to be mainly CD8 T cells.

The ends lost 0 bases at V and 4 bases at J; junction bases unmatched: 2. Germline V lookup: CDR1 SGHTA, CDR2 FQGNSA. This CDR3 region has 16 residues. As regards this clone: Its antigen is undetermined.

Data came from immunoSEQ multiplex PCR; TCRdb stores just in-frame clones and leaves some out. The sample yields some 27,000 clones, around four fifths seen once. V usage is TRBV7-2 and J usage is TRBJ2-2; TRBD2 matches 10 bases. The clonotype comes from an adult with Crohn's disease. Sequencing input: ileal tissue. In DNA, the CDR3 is TGTGCCAGCAGCTTAGCACTAGCGGGAATCACCGGGGAGCTGTTTTTT. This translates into CASSLALAGITGELFF.